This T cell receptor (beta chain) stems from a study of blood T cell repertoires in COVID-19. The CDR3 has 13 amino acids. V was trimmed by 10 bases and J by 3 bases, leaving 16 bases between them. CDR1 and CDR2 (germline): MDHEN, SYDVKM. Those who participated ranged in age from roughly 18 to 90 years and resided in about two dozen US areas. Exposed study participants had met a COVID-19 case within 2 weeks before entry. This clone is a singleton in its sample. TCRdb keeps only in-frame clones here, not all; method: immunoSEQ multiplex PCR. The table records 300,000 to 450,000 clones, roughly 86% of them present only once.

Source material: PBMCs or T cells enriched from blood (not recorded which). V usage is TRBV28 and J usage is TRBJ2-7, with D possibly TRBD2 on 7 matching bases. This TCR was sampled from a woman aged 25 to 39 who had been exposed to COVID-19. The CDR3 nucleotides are TGTGCCACCCGGGGAGGGGGACGCTACGAGCAGTACTTC. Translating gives CATRGGGRYEQYF.